A selection of T cell receptor beta chains follows, all from one sample in a study of T cell responses to AZD1222 COVID-19 vaccine. Produced via immunoSEQ multiplex PCR; TCRdb's table is partial and in-frame only. The sample lists 90,000 to 130,000 clones; roughly 87% were seen once. The sample in question was peripheral blood, obtained on day 0 of MenACWY control vaccination. These receptors came from an adult in good health. The CDR3 runs from the conserved cysteine through the conserved F or W. A D gene is named only where the DNA matches it firmly. For some rows the clone size is stated as once, few or many, or as a class when expanded; others skip it.

CDR3aa	CDR3nt	abundance	j_gene	d_gene	v_gene
CASSLRVQAVMNTEAFF	TGCGCCAGCAGCCTCAGGGTGCAGGCCGTTATGAACACTGAAGCTTTCTTT	-	TRBJ1-1	-	TRBV4-1
CASSLGGNTEAFF	TGTGCCAGCTCACTTGGGGGGAACACTGAAGCTTTCTTT	-	TRBJ1-1	-	TRBV18
CAWSLGTNYEQYF	TGTGCCTGGAGTCTTGGCACCAACTACGAGCAGTACTTC	-	TRBJ2-7	-	TRBV30
CASSLYLEAEAFF	TGTGCCAGCAGCTTATATTTAGAGGCTGAAGCTTTCTTT	once	TRBJ1-1	-	TRBV11-3
CSGNRGPGYTF	TGCAGTGGTAACAGGGGGCCTGGCTACACCTTC	-	TRBJ1-2	TRBD1	TRBV20-1
CASRRPQGAYQPQHF	TGTGCCAGCAGACGACCCCAGGGAGCGTATCAGCCCCAGCATTTT	-	TRBJ1-5	-	TRBV28
CASSLLGQGYRSPLHF	TGTGCCAGCAGTTTATTGGGACAGGGTTATCGATCACCCCTCCACTTT	-	TRBJ1-6	TRBD1	TRBV27
CASSPRQSTYEQYF	TGTGCCAGCAGCCCCCGACAGTCAACCTACGAGCAGTACTTC	-	TRBJ2-7	-	TRBV7-9
CASSLDAVNYGYTF	TGTGCCAGCAGCTTGGACGCGGTTAACTATGGCTACACCTTC	-	TRBJ1-2	-	TRBV5-4
CASSFRVSGGGGANVLTF	TGTGCCAGCAGTTTTAGGGTATCCGGGGGCGGTGGGGCCAACGTCCTGACTTTC	-	TRBJ2-6	-	TRBV27
CASSGGGQTMNTEAFF	TGTGCCAGCAGTGGTGGGGGACAGACCATGAACACTGAAGCTTTCTTT	-	TRBJ1-1	TRBD1	TRBV6-6
CARTGSGANVLTF	TGTGCCAGGACTGGCTCTGGGGCCAACGTCCTGACTTTC	few	TRBJ2-6	-	TRBV2
CSASSYNYGYTF	TGCAGTGCTAGTTCCTATAACTATGGCTACACCTTC	-	TRBJ1-2	-	TRBV20-1
CAWATEDYSYEQYF	TGTGCCTGGGCCACCGAGGACTATTCCTACGAGCAGTACTTC	-	TRBJ2-7	-	TRBV30
CASSPTSGVPPQAFF	TGTGCCAGCAGCCCCACCTCAGGGGTACCCCCCCAAGCTTTCTTT	-	TRBJ1-1	-	TRBV3-1/TRBV3-2
CASSLDPPGALNTEAFF	TGTGCCAGCAGCTTAGATCCCCCAGGGGCCCTGAACACTGAAGCTTTCTTT	-	TRBJ1-1	-	TRBV11-2
CASSSLLGQGDWGYTF	TGCGCCAGCAGCTCCCTCCTTGGACAGGGGGATTGGGGCTACACCTTC	-	TRBJ1-2	TRBD1	TRBV5-1
CASSYSPGAGTGELFF	TGTGCCAGCAGTTACTCCCCGGGGGCGGGCACCGGGGAGCTGTTTTTT	-	TRBJ2-2	-	TRBV6-5
CASSLGGLSSYEQYF	TGTGCCAGCTCCCTGGGGGGATTAAGCTCCTACGAGCAGTACTTC	few	TRBJ2-7	-	TRBV7-8
CASSQVPSSGGGNEQFF	TGTGCCAGCAGCCAGGTGCCTTCTAGCGGGGGCGGCAATGAGCAGTTCTTC	once	TRBJ2-1	TRBD2	TRBV3-1/TRBV3-2
CASSSQQVNQPQHF	TGTGCCAGCAGTTCTCAACAGGTCAATCAGCCCCAGCATTTT	once	TRBJ1-5	-	TRBV6-5
CASSLGPPGRTNYGYTF	TGTGCCAGCAGCTTAGGTCCCCCGGGACGGACGAACTATGGCTACACCTTC	-	TRBJ1-2	-	TRBV7-8
CASKIAGGTTDTQYF	TGTGCCTCGAAAATAGCGGGGGGAACCACAGATACGCAGTATTTT	-	TRBJ2-3	TRBD2	TRBV30
CASSKQVAGQPQHF	TGTGCCAGCAGTAAACAGGTCGCTGGTCAGCCCCAGCATTTT	-	TRBJ1-5	-	TRBV27
CASRLQGGQETQYF	TGCGCCAGCAGATTACAGGGAGGCCAAGAGACCCAGTACTTC	-	TRBJ2-5	-	TRBV5-1
CASTSKGKGETQYF	TGTGCCAGCACCTCTAAGGGGAAGGGGGAGACCCAGTACTTC	-	TRBJ2-5	-	TRBV6-5
CAWSLGSRGRYGYTF	TGTGCCTGGAGCCTAGGGAGCAGGGGGAGATATGGCTACACCTTC	-	TRBJ1-2	TRBD1	TRBV30
CASSQTALGEKLFF	TGTGCCAGCAGCCAAACCGCTCTTGGGGAAAAACTGTTTTTT	-	TRBJ1-4	-	TRBV14
CASSKGPFLDSPLHF	TGTGCCAGCTCGAAAGGGCCGTTTTTGGATTCACCCCTCCACTTT	-	TRBJ1-6	-	TRBV6-5
CASGRTGIGVETQYF	TGTGCCAGCGGACGGACAGGGATAGGGGTTGAGACCCAGTACTTC	-	TRBJ2-5	TRBD1	TRBV6-5
CASSPNRGLANEKLFF	TGTGCCAGCAGCCCTAACAGGGGGCTGGCTAATGAAAAACTGTTTTTT	-	TRBJ1-4	TRBD1	TRBV5-6
CASSTLGRGLVGELFF	TGTGCCAGCAGTACCCTCGGGAGGGGGCTGGTCGGGGAGCTGTTTTTT	-	TRBJ2-2	-	TRBV27
CATSDLAGTDTQYF	TGTGCCACCAGTGATCTGGCGGGTACAGATACGCAGTATTTT	once	TRBJ2-3	-	TRBV24-1
CASSVEGIADYGYTF	TGTGCCAGCAGCGTAGAAGGGATAGCCGACTATGGCTACACCTTC	once	TRBJ1-2	-	TRBV9
CASSFNRNQGTQYF	TGTGCCAGCAGCTTTAACAGAAATCAGGGGACCCAGTACTTC	-	TRBJ2-5	-	TRBV7-3
CASSLDPVSLNTEAFF	TGTGCCAGCAGCTTGGATCCGGTCAGCTTGAACACTGAAGCTTTCTTT	once	TRBJ1-1	-	TRBV5-4
CASSLTDRNYGYTF	TGTGCCAGCAGCTTAACGGACAGAAACTATGGCTACACCTTC	-	TRBJ1-2	-	TRBV7-2
CASRSSRRAHNEQFF	TGTGCCAGCAGATCCTCACGACGGGCCCACAATGAGCAGTTCTTC	-	TRBJ2-1	-	TRBV7-2
CASRWAAPYEQYF	TGTGCCAGCAGGTGGGCCGCACCCTACGAGCAGTACTTC	-	TRBJ2-7	-	TRBV28
CAISESVGRTNTEAFF	TGTGCCATCAGTGAGTCAGTAGGGCGGACTAACACTGAAGCTTTCTTT	-	TRBJ1-1	-	TRBV10-3
CSVVHSGGDQETQYF	TGCAGCGTTGTTCATAGCGGGGGAGACCAAGAGACCCAGTACTTC	-	TRBJ2-5	TRBD2	TRBV29-1